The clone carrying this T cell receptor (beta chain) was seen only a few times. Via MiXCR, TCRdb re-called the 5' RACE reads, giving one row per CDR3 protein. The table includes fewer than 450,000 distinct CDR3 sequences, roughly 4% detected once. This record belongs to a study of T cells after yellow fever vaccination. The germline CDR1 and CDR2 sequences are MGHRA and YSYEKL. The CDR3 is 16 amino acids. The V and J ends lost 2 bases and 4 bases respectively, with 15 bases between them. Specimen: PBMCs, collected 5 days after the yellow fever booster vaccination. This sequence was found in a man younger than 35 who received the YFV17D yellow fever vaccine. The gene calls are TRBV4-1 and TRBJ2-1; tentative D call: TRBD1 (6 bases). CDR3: CASSQRETGEYNEQFF. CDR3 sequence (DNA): TGCGCCAGCAGCCAAAGGGAGACAGGAGAGTACAATGAGCAGTTCTTC.